The clone carrying this T cell receptor beta chain was detected once. Antigen: not known. This record belongs to a study of cytomegalovirus exposure and HLA in healthy donors. Study-level findings and limits: Cytomegalovirus-associated status was assigned to 150 or so TCR beta chains. Reported performance of the classifier showed diagnosis of cytomegalovirus status with high specificity and sensitivity.

Produced via immunoSEQ multiplex PCR; TCRdb's table is partial and in-frame only. This sample has some 250,000 clones, with almost 90% found just once. V gave up 6 bases and J gave up 9 bases; unmatched junction bases: 7. The CDR3 spans 13 residues. CDR1 and CDR2 from the germline V gene are SNHLY and FYNNEI. The chain links TRBV2 to TRBJ2-1; 8 positions agree with TRBD1. Sequenced input: PBMCs. The sequence derives from a woman aged 18 to 35 in good health and CMV-seronegative. The CDR3 DNA follows: TGTGCCAGCAGCCCGGGACAGGAAGGTGAGCAGTTCTTC. It specifies CASSPGQEGEQFF.